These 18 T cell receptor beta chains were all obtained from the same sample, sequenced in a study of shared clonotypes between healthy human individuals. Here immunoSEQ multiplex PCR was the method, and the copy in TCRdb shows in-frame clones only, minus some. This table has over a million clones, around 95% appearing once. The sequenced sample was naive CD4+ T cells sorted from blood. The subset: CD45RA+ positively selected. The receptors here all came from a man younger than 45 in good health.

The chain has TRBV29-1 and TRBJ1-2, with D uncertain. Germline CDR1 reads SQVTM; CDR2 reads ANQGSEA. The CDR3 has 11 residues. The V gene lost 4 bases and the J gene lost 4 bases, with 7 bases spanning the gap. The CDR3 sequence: CSVGSIYGYTF. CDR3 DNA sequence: TGCAGCGTTGGGTCCATCTATGGCTACACCTTC.

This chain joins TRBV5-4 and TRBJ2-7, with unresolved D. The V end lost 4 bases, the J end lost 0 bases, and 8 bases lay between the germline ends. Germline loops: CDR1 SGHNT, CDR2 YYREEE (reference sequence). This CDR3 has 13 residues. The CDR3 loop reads CASSPRSSYEQYF. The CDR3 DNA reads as TGTGCCAGCAGCCCCAGGAGCTCCTACGAGCAGTACTTC.

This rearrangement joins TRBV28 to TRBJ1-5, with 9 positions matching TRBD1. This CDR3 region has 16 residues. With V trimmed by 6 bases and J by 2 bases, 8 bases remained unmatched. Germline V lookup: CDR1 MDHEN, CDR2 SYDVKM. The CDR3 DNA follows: TGTGCCAGCAGCGAACACAGGGGGCGCGGCAATCAGCCCCAGCATTTT. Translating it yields CASSEHRGRGNQPQHF.

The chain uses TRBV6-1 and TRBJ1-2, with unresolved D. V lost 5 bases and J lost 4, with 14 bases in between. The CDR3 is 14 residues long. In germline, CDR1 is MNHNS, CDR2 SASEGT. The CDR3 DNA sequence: TGTGCCAGCAGTAGAGAAAACGTGGGCTATGGCTACACCTTC. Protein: CASSRENVGYGYTF.

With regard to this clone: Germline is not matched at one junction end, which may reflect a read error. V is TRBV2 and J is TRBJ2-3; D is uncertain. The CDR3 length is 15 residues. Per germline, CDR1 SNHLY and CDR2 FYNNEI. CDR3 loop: CASTPSRHRTYTQYF. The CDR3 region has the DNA TGTGCCAGCACCCCCTCGAGACACCGCACATATACGCAGTATTTT.

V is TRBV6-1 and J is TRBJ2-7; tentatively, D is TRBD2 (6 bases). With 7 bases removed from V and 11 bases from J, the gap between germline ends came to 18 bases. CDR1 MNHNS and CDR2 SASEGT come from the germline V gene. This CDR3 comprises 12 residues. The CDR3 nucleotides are TGTGCCAGCACGGGAACAGGAGGGCGTGAGTACTTC. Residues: CASTGTGGREYF.

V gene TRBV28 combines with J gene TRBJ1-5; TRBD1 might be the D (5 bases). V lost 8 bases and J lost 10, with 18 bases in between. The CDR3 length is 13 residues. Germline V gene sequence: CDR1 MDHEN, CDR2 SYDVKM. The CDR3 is CASCTGPVFPQHF. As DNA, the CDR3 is TGTGCCAGCTGCACGGGGCCAGTTTTTCCCCAGCATTTT.

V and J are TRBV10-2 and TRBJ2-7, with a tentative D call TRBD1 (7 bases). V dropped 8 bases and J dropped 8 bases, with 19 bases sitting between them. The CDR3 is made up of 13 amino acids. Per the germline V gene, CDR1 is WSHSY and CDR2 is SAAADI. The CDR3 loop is CASLDREAGKQYF. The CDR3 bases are TGCGCCAGCCTTGACAGGGAAGCGGGTAAGCAGTACTTC.

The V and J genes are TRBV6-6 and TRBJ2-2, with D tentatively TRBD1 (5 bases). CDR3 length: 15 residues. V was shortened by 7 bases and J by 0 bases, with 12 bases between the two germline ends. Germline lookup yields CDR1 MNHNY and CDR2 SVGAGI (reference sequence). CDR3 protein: CASTQTVANTGELFF. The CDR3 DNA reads TGTGCCAGCACCCAGACAGTGGCGAACACCGGGGAGCTGTTTTTT.

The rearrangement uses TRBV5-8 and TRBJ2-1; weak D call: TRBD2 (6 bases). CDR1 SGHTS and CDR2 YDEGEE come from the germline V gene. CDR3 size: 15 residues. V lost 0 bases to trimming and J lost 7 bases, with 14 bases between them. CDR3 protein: CASSLEAGLGNEQFF. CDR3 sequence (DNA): TGTGCCAGCAGCTTGGAAGCGGGTTTGGGGAATGAGCAGTTCTTC. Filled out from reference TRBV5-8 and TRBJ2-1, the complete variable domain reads EAGVTQSPTHLIKTRGQQATLRCSPISGHTSVYWYQQALGLGLQFLLWYDEGEERNRGNFPPRFSGRQFPNYSSELNVNALELEDSALYLCASSLEAGLGNEQFFGPGTRLTVL.

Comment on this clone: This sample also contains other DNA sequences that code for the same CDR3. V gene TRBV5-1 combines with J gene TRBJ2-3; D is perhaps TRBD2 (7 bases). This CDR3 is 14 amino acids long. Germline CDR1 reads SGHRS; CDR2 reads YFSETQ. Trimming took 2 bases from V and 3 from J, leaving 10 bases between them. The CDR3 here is CASSLSGTTDTQYF. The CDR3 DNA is TGCGCCAGCAGCTTAAGCGGGACAACAGATACGCAGTATTTT.

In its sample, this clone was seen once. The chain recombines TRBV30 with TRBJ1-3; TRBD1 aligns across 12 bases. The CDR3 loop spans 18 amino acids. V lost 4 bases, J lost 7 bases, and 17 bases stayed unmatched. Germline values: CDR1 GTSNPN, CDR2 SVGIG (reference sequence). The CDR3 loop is CAWKSTKTPGTGGNTIYF. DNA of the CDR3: TGTGCCTGGAAATCTACAAAGACCCCCGGGACAGGGGGCAACACCATATATTTT.

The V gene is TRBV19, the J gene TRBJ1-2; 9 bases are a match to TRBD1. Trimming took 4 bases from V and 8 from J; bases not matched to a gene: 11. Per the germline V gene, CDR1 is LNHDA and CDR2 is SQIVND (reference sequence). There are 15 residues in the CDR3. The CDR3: CASSTGSGTGKGYTF. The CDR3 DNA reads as TGTGCCAGTAGTACGGGGTCCGGGACAGGGAAGGGCTACACCTTC.

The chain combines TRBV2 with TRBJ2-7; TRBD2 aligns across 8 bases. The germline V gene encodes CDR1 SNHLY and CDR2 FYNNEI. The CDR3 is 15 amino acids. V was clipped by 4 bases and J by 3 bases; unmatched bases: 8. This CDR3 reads CASSGPGLGVYEQYF. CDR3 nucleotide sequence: TGTGCCAGCAGTGGTCCGGGACTAGGGGTCTACGAGCAGTACTTC. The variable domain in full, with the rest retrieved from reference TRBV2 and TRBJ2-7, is EPEVTQTPSHQVTQMGQEVILRCVPISNHLYFYWYRQILGQKVEFLVSFYNNEISEKSEIFDDQFSVERPDGSNFTLKIRSTKLEDSAMYFCASSGPGLGVYEQYFGPGTRLTVT.

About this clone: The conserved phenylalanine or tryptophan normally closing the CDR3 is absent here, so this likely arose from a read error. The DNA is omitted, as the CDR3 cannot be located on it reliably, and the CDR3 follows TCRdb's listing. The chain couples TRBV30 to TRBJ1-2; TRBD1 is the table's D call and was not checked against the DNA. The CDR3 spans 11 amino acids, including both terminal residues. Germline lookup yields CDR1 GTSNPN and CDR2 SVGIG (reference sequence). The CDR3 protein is CAWSGPGTPDH.

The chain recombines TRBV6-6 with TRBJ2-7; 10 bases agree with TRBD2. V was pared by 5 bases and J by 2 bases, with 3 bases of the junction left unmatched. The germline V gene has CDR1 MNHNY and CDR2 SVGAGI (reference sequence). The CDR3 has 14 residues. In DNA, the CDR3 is TGTGCCAGCAGTGGGACTAGCGTAGCCTACGAGCAGTACTTC. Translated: CASSGTSVAYEQYF.

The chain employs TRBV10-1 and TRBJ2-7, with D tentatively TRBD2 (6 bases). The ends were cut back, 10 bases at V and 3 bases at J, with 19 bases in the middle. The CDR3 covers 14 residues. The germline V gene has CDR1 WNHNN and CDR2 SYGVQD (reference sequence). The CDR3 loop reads CATQRGAGLYEQYF. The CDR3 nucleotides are TGCGCCACCCAAAGAGGCGCGGGACTCTACGAGCAGTACTTC.

The CDR3 DNA reads TGTGCCAGCAGCCAAAGACGAAAGGAGACCCAGTACTTC. Translated: CASSQRRKETQYF. The chain couples TRBV14 to TRBJ2-5, with no clear D. The germline gives CDR1 SGHDN, CDR2 FVKESK. CDR3 length: 13 residues. V lost 2 bases and J lost 5, with 9 bases in between.